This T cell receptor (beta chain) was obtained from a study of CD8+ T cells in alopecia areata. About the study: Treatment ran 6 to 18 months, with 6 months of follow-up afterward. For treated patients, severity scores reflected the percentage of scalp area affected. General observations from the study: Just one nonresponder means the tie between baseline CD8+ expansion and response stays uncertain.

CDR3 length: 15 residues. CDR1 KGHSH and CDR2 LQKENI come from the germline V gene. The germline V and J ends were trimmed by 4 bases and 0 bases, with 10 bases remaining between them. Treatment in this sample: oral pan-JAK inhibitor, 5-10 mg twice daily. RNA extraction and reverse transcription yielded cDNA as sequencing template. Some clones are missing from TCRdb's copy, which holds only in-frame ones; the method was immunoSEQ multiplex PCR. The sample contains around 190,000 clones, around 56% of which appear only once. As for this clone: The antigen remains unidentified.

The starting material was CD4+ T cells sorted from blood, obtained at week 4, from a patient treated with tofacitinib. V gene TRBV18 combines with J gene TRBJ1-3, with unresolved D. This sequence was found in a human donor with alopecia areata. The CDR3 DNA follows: TGTGCCAGCTCACACTCTTCCGACTCTGGAAACACCATATATTTT. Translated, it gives CASSHSSDSGNTIYF.